The present T cell receptor beta chain was sequenced within a study of beta chain features in type 1 diabetes. Study-wide findings and caveats: Insertion counts at VDJ junctions were lower in type 1 diabetes patients, who also showed more deletions there. Whether TCRB rearrangement is influenced by HLA type went unresolved here. Researchers report that Type 1 diabetes patients had moderately but significantly shorter TCRB CDR3s across all four CD4+ subsets. Patients and controls would share equally any PCR tilt toward shorter templates.

Sorted CD4+ subsets: naive, central memory, regulatory, stem cell-like memory (CD45RO/CCR7/CD25/CD127/CD95/CD27 panel). What was sequenced were expressed TCRB transcripts, since all of the isolated RNA had been reverse transcribed. Using immunoSEQ multiplex PCR, the repertoire was profiled, and TCRdb retains in-frame clones only, with some absent. The sample includes around 110,000 clones, about a sixth of them seen just once. The CDR3 is made up of 13 amino acids. Trimming left V 2 bases short and J 3 bases short, with 8 bases between. CDR1 GTSNPN and CDR2 SVGIG come from the germline V gene (reference sequence). This clone was seen ten or more times. The antigen is not known. The same CDR3 also results from other DNA sequences found in this sample.

Sequenced input: central memory CD4+ T cells from blood. The V gene is TRBV30, the J gene TRBJ1-5, with unresolved D. The sequence was obtained from a man younger than 40 with type 1 diabetes. This CDR3 reads CAWSRDSNQPQHF. CDR3 nucleotides: TGTGCCTGGAGTCGAGACTCCAATCAGCCCCAGCATTTT.